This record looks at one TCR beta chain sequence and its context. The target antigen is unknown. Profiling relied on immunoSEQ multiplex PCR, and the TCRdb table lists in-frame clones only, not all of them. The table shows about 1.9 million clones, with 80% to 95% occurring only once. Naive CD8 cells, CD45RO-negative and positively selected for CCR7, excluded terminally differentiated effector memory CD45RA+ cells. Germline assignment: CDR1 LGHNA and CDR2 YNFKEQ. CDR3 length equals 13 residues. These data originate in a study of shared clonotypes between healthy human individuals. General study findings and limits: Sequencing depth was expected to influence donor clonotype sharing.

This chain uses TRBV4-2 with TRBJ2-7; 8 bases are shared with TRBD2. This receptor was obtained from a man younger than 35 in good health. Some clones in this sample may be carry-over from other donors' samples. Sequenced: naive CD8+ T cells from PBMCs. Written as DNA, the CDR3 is TGTGCGACTACTAGCGGAATCCCCAACGAGCAGTACTTC. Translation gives CATTSGIPNEQYF.